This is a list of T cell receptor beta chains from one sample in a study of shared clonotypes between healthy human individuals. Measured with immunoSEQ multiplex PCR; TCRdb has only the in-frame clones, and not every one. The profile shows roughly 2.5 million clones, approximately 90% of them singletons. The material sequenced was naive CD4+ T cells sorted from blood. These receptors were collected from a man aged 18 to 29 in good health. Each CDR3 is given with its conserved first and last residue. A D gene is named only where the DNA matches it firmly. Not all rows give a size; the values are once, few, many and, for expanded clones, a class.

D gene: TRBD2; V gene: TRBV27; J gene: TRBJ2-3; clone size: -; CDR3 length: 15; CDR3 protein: CASSLAGGFTDTQYF; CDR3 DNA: TGTGCCAGCAGTCTAGCGGGAGGGTTCACAGATACGCAGTATTTT
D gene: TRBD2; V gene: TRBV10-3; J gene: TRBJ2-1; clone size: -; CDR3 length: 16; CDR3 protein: CAISEPGLGKVSEQFF; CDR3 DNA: TGTGCCATCAGTGAGCCGGGACTAGGAAAGGTGTCAGAGCAGTTCTTC
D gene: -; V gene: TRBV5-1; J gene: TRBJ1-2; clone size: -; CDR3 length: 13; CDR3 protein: CASSPLANYGYTF; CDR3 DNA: TGCGCCAGCAGCCCCCTGGCTAACTATGGCTACACCTTC
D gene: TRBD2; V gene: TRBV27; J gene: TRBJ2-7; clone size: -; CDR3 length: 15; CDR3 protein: CASSGAGLESYEQYF; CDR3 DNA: TGTGCCAGCAGTGGAGCGGGGCTGGAATCCTACGAGCAGTACTTC
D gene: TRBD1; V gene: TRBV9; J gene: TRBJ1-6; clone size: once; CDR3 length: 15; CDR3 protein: CASSAGQAGNSPLHF; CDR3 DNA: TGTGCCAGCAGCGCCGGACAGGCTGGTAATTCACCCCTCCACTTT
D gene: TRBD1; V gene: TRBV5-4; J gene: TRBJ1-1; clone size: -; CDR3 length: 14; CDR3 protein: CASSLTGERTEAFF; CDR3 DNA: TGTGCCAGCAGCTTGACAGGGGAGCGCACTGAAGCTTTCTTT
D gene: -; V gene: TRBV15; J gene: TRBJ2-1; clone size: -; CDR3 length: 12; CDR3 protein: CATSRAWEEQFF; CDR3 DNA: TGTGCCACCAGCAGAGCCTGGGAGGAGCAGTTCTTC
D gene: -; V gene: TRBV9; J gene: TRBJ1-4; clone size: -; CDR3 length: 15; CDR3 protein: CASSVEWGFNEKLFF; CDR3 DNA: TGTGCCAGCAGCGTAGAGTGGGGATTTAATGAAAAACTGTTTTTT
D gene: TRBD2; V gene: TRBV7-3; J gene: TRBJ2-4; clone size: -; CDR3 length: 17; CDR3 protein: CASSPGTSGGDKNIQYF; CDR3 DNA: TGTGCCAGCAGCCCCGGGACTAGCGGGGGTGACAAAAACATTCAGTACTTC
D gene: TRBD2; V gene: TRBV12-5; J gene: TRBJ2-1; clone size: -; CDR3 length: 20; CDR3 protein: CASGFGSGAVGRITYNEQFF; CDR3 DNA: TGTGCTAGTGGTTTTGGTAGCGGGGCCGTTGGGCGGATTACCTACAATGAGCAGTTCTTC